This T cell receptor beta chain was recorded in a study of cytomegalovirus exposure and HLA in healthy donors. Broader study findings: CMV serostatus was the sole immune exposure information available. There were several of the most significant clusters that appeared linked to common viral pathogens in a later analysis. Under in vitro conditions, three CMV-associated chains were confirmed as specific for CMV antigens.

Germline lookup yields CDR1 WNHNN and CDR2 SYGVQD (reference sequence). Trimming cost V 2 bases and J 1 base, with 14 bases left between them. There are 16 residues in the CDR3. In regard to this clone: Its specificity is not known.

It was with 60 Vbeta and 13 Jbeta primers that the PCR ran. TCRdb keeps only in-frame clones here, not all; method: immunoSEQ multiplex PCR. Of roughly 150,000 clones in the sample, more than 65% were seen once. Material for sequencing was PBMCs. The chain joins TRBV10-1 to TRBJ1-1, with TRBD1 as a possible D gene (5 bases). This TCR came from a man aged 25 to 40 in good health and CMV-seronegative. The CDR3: CASSEHHTQENTEAFF. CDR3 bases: TGCGCCAGCAGTGAGCACCACACACAGGAGAACACTGAAGCTTTCTTT.